The 16 T cell receptor beta chains below all came from one sample that was sequenced in a study of PD-L1 blockade in urothelial cancer. Time point of the sample: pretreatment peripheral blood. Profiling relied on immunoSEQ multiplex PCR, and the TCRdb table lists in-frame clones only, not all of them. The data show 45,000 to 70,000 clones, 85% to 90% seen once. Sequencing used PBMCs, obtained around atezolizumab (anti-PD-L1) treatment. Receptors were obtained from a man between 65 and 85 years old with urothelial cancer.

This chain links TRBV7-6 with TRBJ1-1; D is ambiguous. The CDR3 totals 14 residues. Trimming shortened V by 4 bases and J by 1 base, and 10 bases separated the two germline ends. Germline lookup yields CDR1 SGHVS and CDR2 FNYEAQ. The DNA for the CDR3 is TGTGCCAGCAGCTCCGGACGGGGGAACACTGAAGCTTTCTTT. It translates to CASSSGRGNTEAFF.

The chain combines TRBV19 with TRBJ2-7; TRBD1 might be the D (7 bases). Trimming took off 2 bases at V and 2 bases at J, with 19 bases between the two ends. Germline loops: CDR1 LNHDA, CDR2 SQIVND (reference sequence). CDR3 length: 17 amino acids. CDR3 DNA sequence: TGTGCCAGTAGTATAAGAGGGGGCGTAGGGGAGGCCTACGAGCAGTACTTC. It codes for CASSIRGGVGEAYEQYF.

This clone occurred a few times. V and J are TRBV5-1 and TRBJ2-6; maybe TRBD2 (6 bases). The CDR3 extends over 19 amino acids. CDR1 SGHRS and CDR2 YFSETQ come from the germline V gene. Trimming took off 2 bases at V and 1 base at J, with 19 bases between the two ends. The CDR3: CASSFRLGGLASGANVLTF. CDR3 coding DNA: TGCGCCAGCAGCTTTAGGTTGGGGGGTCTTGCTTCTGGGGCCAACGTCCTGACTTTC.

The chain recombines TRBV5-1 with TRBJ2-2; 11 positions agree with TRBD2. Looked up from germline, CDR1 is SGHRS and CDR2 is YFSETQ. V trimming: 8 bases; J trimming: 6 bases; junction bases outside the gene matches: 6. This CDR3 region has 14 residues. The CDR3 is CASSGRAVSGELFF. The CDR3 DNA reads as TGCGCCAGTAGCGGGAGGGCCGTCTCCGGGGAGCTGTTTTTT. Combining the CDR3 with reference TRBV5-1 and TRBJ2-2 gives the whole variable domain KAGVTQTPRYLIKTRGQQVTLSCSPISGHRSVSWYQQTPGQGLQFLFEYFSETQRNKGNFPGRFSGRQFSNSRSEMNVSTLELGDSALYLCASSGRAVSGELFFGEGSRLTVL.

This chain joins TRBV5-4 and TRBJ2-5; possibly TRBD1 for D (5 bases). V lost 0 bases and J lost 7, with 19 bases in between. The CDR3 contains 16 residues. From germline, CDR1 is SGHNT and CDR2 YYREEE (reference sequence). The CDR3 region is CASSLVGASSVGTQYF. CDR3 nucleotides: TGTGCCAGCAGCTTGGTAGGGGCATCGTCAGTGGGGACCCAGTACTTC.

Here the CDR3 reads CASSLASDSYEQYF. The CDR3 DNA follows: TGTGCCAGCAGCTTGGCTAGCGACAGCTACGAGCAGTACTTC. The chain has TRBV5-5 and TRBJ2-7, with a tentative D call TRBD2 (6 bases). This CDR3 contains 14 residues. CDR1 and CDR2 from the germline V gene are SGHKS and YYEKEE (reference sequence). V lost 0 bases and J lost 3, with 10 bases in between.

This clone was picked up one time. CDR3 nucleotides: TGCGCCAGCAGCCAAGGGACAGGATCGAAGGGCTACACCTTC. Its protein is CASSQGTGSKGYTF. The chain couples TRBV5-1 to TRBJ1-2; 8 bases line up with TRBD1. The trim removed 4 bases at V and 8 bases at J, leaving 10 bases unmatched. Germline V gives CDR1 SGHRS, CDR2 YFSETQ. This CDR3 is 14 amino acids long.

This clone showed up just a few times. This rearrangement joins TRBV2 to TRBJ1-3; 9 bases are shared with TRBD1. This CDR3 spans 12 amino acids. The germline CDR1 and CDR2 sequences are SNHLY and FYNNEI. V lost 9 bases to trimming and J lost 4 bases; unmatched junction nucleotides: 1. CDR3 sequence reads: CARGTGGNTIYF. CDR3 coding DNA: TGTGCCAGAGGGACAGGGGGAAACACCATATATTTT.

This clone was observed once. This sequence joins TRBV2 and TRBJ1-5, with 7 bases matching TRBD1. This CDR3 contains 14 residues. Germline values: CDR1 SNHLY, CDR2 FYNNEI. The junction had 8 bases not matched to a gene; V was cut back by 5 bases and J by 7 bases. This CDR3 reads CASSPRQGDQPQHF. The CDR3 bases are TGTGCCAGCAGTCCTCGACAGGGCGACCAGCCCCAGCATTTT. The full variable domain, in which reference TRBV2 and TRBJ1-5 provide the parts outside the CDR3, is EPEVTQTPSHQVTQMGQEVILRCVPISNHLYFYWYRQILGQKVEFLVSFYNNEISEKSEIFDDQFSVERPDGSNFTLKIRSTKLEDSAMYFCASSPRQGDQPQHFGDGTRLSIL.

This sequence joins TRBV11-2 and TRBJ2-1; no clear D gene. The V end lost 2 bases, the J end lost 1 base, and 6 bases lay between the germline ends. Germline V gives CDR1 SGHAT, CDR2 FQNNGV. This CDR3 contains 14 residues. CDR3 nucleotide sequence: TGTGCCAGCAGCTTATTCGGTTCCTACAATGAGCAGTTCTTC. Translated, it gives CASSLFGSYNEQFF.

The CDR3 is CASSLDGLTFNEQFF. In DNA, the CDR3 is TGTGCCAGCAGCTTGGATGGACTAACTTTTAATGAGCAGTTCTTC. The rearrangement links TRBV5-4 to TRBJ2-1; D perhaps matches TRBD2 (6 bases). The CDR3 extends over 15 amino acids. Germline V gene lookup returns CDR1 SGHNT and CDR2 YYREEE (reference sequence). V was trimmed by 0 bases and J by 7 bases, leaving 14 bases between them.

The rearrangement links TRBV27 to TRBJ2-7; perhaps TRBD1 as D (5 bases). Germline V gene sequence: CDR1 MNHEY, CDR2 SMNVEV (reference sequence). The CDR3 runs 14 residues. Trimming removed 0 bases from V and 3 bases from J, with 9 bases in between. The CDR3 spells CASSLSEGVYEQYF. Here the CDR3 DNA reads TGTGCCAGCAGTTTATCGGAAGGGGTCTACGAGCAGTACTTC.

V gene TRBV20-1 combines with J gene TRBJ2-1; D gene uncertain. The germline gives CDR1 DFQATT, CDR2 SNEGSKA (reference sequence). Trimming pared 3 bases from V and 9 bases from J, leaving 3 bases between. This CDR3 region has 9 residues. Here the CDR3 DNA reads TGCAGTGCTAGCCGTGAGCAGTTCTTC. It codes for CSASREQFF.

The chain carries TRBV2 and TRBJ2-5; 8 bases map to TRBD1. The DNA end is a closer match to TRBJ2-7, so the J assignment may be wrong. Germline lookup yields CDR1 SNHLY and CDR2 FYNNEI. The CDR3 extends over 14 amino acids. CDR3 bases: TGTGCCAGCAGTAACCAGGGGGCCCCCTACGAGCAGTACTTC. This encodes CASSNQGAPYEQYF.

The chain employs TRBV5-1 and TRBJ1-2; possible D gene TRBD1, 5 bases. This CDR3 has 14 amino acids. Trimming cost V 0 bases and J 2 bases, with 8 bases left between them. Germline V gives CDR1 SGHRS, CDR2 YFSETQ. The CDR3 nucleotides are TGCGCCAGCAGCTTGGAGGCAGGGAACTATGGCTACACCTTC. Translating gives CASSLEAGNYGYTF. Full variable domain (missing parts from reference TRBV5-1 and TRBJ1-2): KAGVTQTPRYLIKTRGQQVTLSCSPISGHRSVSWYQQTPGQGLQFLFEYFSETQRNKGNFPGRFSGRQFSNSRSEMNVSTLELGDSALYLCASSLEAGNYGYTFGSGTRLTVV.

The chain couples TRBV6-1 to TRBJ2-1, with 13 bases identical to TRBD2. The CDR3 runs 15 residues. V dropped 4 bases and J dropped 8; count of bases not matched to a gene: 5. The V gene's germline CDR1 is MNHNS and CDR2 SASEGT. In nucleotides, the CDR3 is TGTGCCAGCAGTGCCCCGGGACTAGCGGGATATGAGCAGTTCTTC. The encoded protein is CASSAPGLAGYEQFF.